This T cell receptor beta chain was identified during a study of T cells in women clearing cervical HPV infection. Study-level background: Cases were women with histologically confirmed HPV16-related CIN3 or worse, including a couple of invasive cancers. Control women cleared a single incident HPV16 infection within 12 months. Blood came at first lesion visit for cases, post-clearance for controls.

Looked up from germline, CDR1 is MNHNS and CDR2 is SASEGT. The CDR3 loop spans 15 amino acids. Remarks on this clone: Its antigen is unknown. The CDR3 end lies 3 residues beyond the end of the read and is filled in from the germline J gene.

Using immunoSEQ multiplex PCR, the repertoire was profiled, and TCRdb retains in-frame clones only, with some absent. This sample carries tens of thousands of clones, with roughly 8.4% going to the ten biggest clones. Overall study results and limits: CIN3+ cases had significantly higher TCR richness than controls; evenness did not differ.

Sequencing used blood buffy coat. V gene TRBV6-1 combines with J gene TRBJ1-2; the D is unclear. The TCR comes from a woman aged 18 to 75 with a cervical HPV16 infection that either progressed to CIN3+ or cleared (not recorded which). The part of the CDR3 DNA that was read is TGTGCCAGCAGCGAACTTTTCCCCCAATACAATGAC. This encodes CASSELFPQYND. The CDR3 in full is CASSELFPQYNDYTF.